Below are 19 T cell receptor beta chains sequenced from a single sample in a study of CD8 T cells in Susac syndrome. RNA totalling roughly 0.45 to 1 ug underwent reverse transcription with random hexamers. A single record per CDR3 protein comes from TCRdb applying MiXCR to the immunoSEQ multiplex PCR reads. This sample carries some 180,000 distinct CDR3 sequences, over 85% of them seen once, and the ten largest clones take 0.1%. Sequencing input: CD4+ T cells from PBMCs. The receptors were sampled from a human donor in good health.

The chain recombines TRBV4-1 with TRBJ1-1; D remains ambiguous. The V gene lost 6 bases and the J gene lost 2 bases, with 10 bases spanning the gap. CDR1 MGHRA and CDR2 YSYEKL come from the germline V gene. CDR3 length: 13 residues. CDR3 sequence (DNA): TGCGCCAGCAGTCTACAGCCTAACACTGAAGCTTTCTTT. It translates to CASSLQPNTEAFF.

The chain has TRBV20-1 and TRBJ2-2; 7 bases align to TRBD1. CDR1 is DFQATT, CDR2 SNEGSKA, per germline (reference sequence). The CDR3 contains 13 residues. The V and J ends lost 6 bases and 0 bases, in that order; junction bases with no gene match: 1. CDR3 sequence reads: CSAGTANTGELFF. The CDR3 nucleotides read TGCAGTGCCGGGACAGCGAACACCGGGGAGCTGTTTTTT.

The chain has TRBV3-1 and TRBJ2-1; the D is unclear. V lost 3 bases and J 3 bases, leaving 9 bases between the germline ends. The CDR3 loop spans 14 amino acids. CDR1 is LGHDT, CDR2 YNNKEL, per germline (reference sequence). The CDR3 nucleotides are TGTGCCAGCAGCCATTCAGATAACTACAATGAGCAGTTCTTC. Amino acid sequence: CASSHSDNYNEQFF.

About this clonotype: One end of the junction varies from germline; a read error may be responsible. The chain combines TRBV5-6 with TRBJ1-2, with D tentatively TRBD1 (5 bases). CDR1 and CDR2 (germline): SGHDT, YYEEEE. The CDR3 runs to 15 residues. As DNA, the CDR3 is TGTGCCAGCAGCTTGGGGGGGACGGTTGGGTATGGCTACTCCTTC. Translating gives CASSLGGTVGYGYSF.

This chain uses TRBV6-5 with TRBJ2-5; weak D call: TRBD2 (7 bases). V dropped 0 bases and J dropped 0 bases, with 14 bases sitting between them. Per the germline V gene, CDR1 is MNHEY and CDR2 is SVGAGI. There are 17 residues in the CDR3. The CDR3 DNA is TGTGCCAGCAGTTACTCAATCAGGGGAGGGTACCAAGAGACCCAGTACTTC. Encoded protein: CASSYSIRGGYQETQYF.

This chain's CDR3 is CASSLIAGGYEQYF. CDR3 in DNA: TGTGCCAGCAGCTTAATAGCGGGGGGATACGAGCAGTACTTC. V and J are TRBV7-2 and TRBJ2-7; 10 nucleotides match TRBD2. CDR1 is SGHTA, CDR2 FQGNSA, per germline. The CDR3 consists of 14 residues. Losses at the gene ends were 2 bases for V and 4 bases for J; bases not matched to a gene: 2.

The chain recombines TRBV3-1 with TRBJ1-1; 11 bases map to TRBD1. Losses at the gene ends were 1 base for V and 5 bases for J; bases not matched to a gene: 0. Germline values: CDR1 LGHDT, CDR2 YNNKEL (reference sequence). This CDR3 comprises 14 residues. CDR3: CASSQGDRGTEAFF. CDR3 coding DNA: TGTGCCAGCAGCCAAGGGGACAGGGGGACTGAAGCTTTCTTT.

CDR3 region: CASSLPQGATYNEQFF. The CDR3 region has the DNA TGTGCCAGCAGCCTCCCACAGGGGGCAACATACAATGAGCAGTTCTTC. This chain joins TRBV7-2 and TRBJ2-1, with 9 bases that match TRBD1. CDR1 is SGHTA and CDR2 is FQGNSA in the germline V gene. Germline trimming cut 5 bases from V and 4 bases from J; bases unmatched to any gene: 9. The CDR3 is 16 residues long.

The rearrangement uses TRBV6-1 and TRBJ2-1; 9 bases are a match to TRBD2. Germline CDR1 and CDR2: MNHNS and SASEGT. The trim removed 2 bases at V and 1 base at J, leaving 6 bases unmatched. The CDR3 consists of 17 residues. In DNA, the CDR3 is TGTGCCAGCAGTGAACAGCCTAGCGGGGTATCCTACAATGAGCAGTTCTTC. It encodes CASSEQPSGVSYNEQFF.

CDR3 residues: CSARGAKNTEAFF. The CDR3 coding sequence is TGCAGTGCTAGGGGGGCGAAAAACACTGAAGCTTTCTTT. The rearrangement links TRBV20-1 to TRBJ1-1, with a possible D match to TRBD1 (6 bases). This CDR3 spans 13 amino acids. V lost 3 bases, J lost 2 bases, and 10 bases lay in between. Germline CDR1 and CDR2: DFQATT and SNEGSKA (reference sequence).

For the CDR3, the DNA is TGTGCCAGCTCACCAAACCTTAGCGGGGGACAAGAGACCCAGTACTTC. Protein sequence: CASSPNLSGGQETQYF. V gene TRBV18 combines with J gene TRBJ2-5; 9 positions agree with TRBD2. Germline values: CDR1 KGHSH, CDR2 LQKENI. The CDR3 spans 16 residues. Trimming cost V 2 bases and J 2 bases; bases outside gene matches: 6.

The rearrangement joins TRBV27 to TRBJ1-2; maybe TRBD1 (6 bases). There are 15 residues in the CDR3. Trimming pared 6 bases from V and 5 bases from J, leaving 19 bases between. From germline, CDR1 is MNHEY and CDR2 SMNVEV (reference sequence). The CDR3 DNA reads TGTGCCAGCAGGGGGAGCGGCAGGGGCCTATATGGCTACACCTTC. Residues: CASRGSGRGLYGYTF.

The chain uses TRBV5-1 and TRBJ2-5; no clear D gene. The CDR3 spans 13 residues. V was clipped by 0 bases and J by 1 base, with 4 bases between them. Germline V CDR1 and CDR2: SGHRS, YFSETQ. The CDR3 reads CASSLGLQETQYF. The CDR3 nucleotides read TGCGCCAGCAGCTTGGGGCTCCAAGAGACCCAGTACTTC.

The rearrangement joins TRBV2 to TRBJ2-3; D is undetermined. Trimming stripped 3 bases from V and 7 bases from J, with 5 bases between. Germline V gene lookup returns CDR1 SNHLY and CDR2 FYNNEI. The length of the CDR3 is 11 residues. In nucleotides, the CDR3 is TGTGCCAGCAGTGACCGATATACGCAGTATTTT. It specifies CASSDRYTQYF.

The chain is built from TRBV7-8 and TRBJ2-2; TRBD1 might be the D (6 bases). The V and J ends lost 5 bases and 4 bases respectively, with 14 bases between them. Germline CDR1 and CDR2: SGHVS and FQNEAQ. This CDR3 has 15 amino acids. CDR3 residues: CASSESRGSTGELFF. DNA for the CDR3: TGTGCCAGCAGCGAGAGCAGGGGAAGCACCGGGGAGCTGTTTTTT. Filled out from reference TRBV7-8 and TRBJ2-2, the complete variable domain reads GAGVSQSPRYKVAKRGQDVALRCDPISGHVSLFWYQQALGQGPEFLTYFQNEAQLDKSGLPSDRFFAERPEGSVSTLKIQRTQQEDSAVYLCASSESRGSTGELFFGEGSRLTVL.

This chain joins TRBV27 and TRBJ2-5; tentative D call: TRBD1 (6 bases). Germline lookup yields CDR1 MNHEY and CDR2 SMNVEV (reference sequence). V gave up 5 bases and J gave up 5 bases, with 15 bases separating them. The CDR3 covers 14 residues. The CDR3 here is CASSPRQVWETQYF. CDR3 bases: TGTGCCAGCAGTCCACGACAGGTGTGGGAGACCCAGTACTTC.

The rearrangement uses TRBV7-3 and TRBJ2-7; TRBD2 is a possible D gene (6 bases). Trimming pared 4 bases from V and 5 bases from J, leaving 15 bases between. Germline V gives CDR1 SGHTA, CDR2 FQGTGA. This CDR3 spans 14 amino acids. The CDR3 bases are TGTGCCAGCAGCTGGGGCGGGGTGGGGAACGAGCAGTACTTC. Protein product: CASSWGGVGNEQYF. The full variable domain, with the rest looked up from reference TRBV7-3 and TRBJ2-7, is GAGVSQTPSNKVTEKGKYVELRCDPISGHTALYWYRQSLGQGPEFLIYFQGTGAADDSGLPNDRFFAVRPEGSVSTLKIQRTERGDSAVYLCASSWGGVGNEQYFGPGTRLTVT.

This chain joins TRBV20-1 and TRBJ1-1, with D unclear. The CDR3 totals 13 residues. The germline CDR1 and CDR2 sequences are DFQATT and SNEGSKA (reference sequence). V lost 3 bases and J lost 1, with 9 bases in between. The CDR3 region is CSARELRNTEAFF. As DNA, the CDR3 is TGCAGTGCTAGGGAACTACGGAACACTGAAGCTTTCTTT.

The chain links TRBV7-2 to TRBJ2-7; a weak D match, TRBD2 (5 bases). The CDR3 runs 13 residues. Germline values: CDR1 SGHTA, CDR2 FQGNSA. Trimming stripped 4 bases from V and 3 bases from J, with 10 bases between. The CDR3 region has the DNA TGTGCCAGCAGCTCCTACCGGGACTACGAGCAGTACGTC. This gives the protein CASSSYRDYEQYV.